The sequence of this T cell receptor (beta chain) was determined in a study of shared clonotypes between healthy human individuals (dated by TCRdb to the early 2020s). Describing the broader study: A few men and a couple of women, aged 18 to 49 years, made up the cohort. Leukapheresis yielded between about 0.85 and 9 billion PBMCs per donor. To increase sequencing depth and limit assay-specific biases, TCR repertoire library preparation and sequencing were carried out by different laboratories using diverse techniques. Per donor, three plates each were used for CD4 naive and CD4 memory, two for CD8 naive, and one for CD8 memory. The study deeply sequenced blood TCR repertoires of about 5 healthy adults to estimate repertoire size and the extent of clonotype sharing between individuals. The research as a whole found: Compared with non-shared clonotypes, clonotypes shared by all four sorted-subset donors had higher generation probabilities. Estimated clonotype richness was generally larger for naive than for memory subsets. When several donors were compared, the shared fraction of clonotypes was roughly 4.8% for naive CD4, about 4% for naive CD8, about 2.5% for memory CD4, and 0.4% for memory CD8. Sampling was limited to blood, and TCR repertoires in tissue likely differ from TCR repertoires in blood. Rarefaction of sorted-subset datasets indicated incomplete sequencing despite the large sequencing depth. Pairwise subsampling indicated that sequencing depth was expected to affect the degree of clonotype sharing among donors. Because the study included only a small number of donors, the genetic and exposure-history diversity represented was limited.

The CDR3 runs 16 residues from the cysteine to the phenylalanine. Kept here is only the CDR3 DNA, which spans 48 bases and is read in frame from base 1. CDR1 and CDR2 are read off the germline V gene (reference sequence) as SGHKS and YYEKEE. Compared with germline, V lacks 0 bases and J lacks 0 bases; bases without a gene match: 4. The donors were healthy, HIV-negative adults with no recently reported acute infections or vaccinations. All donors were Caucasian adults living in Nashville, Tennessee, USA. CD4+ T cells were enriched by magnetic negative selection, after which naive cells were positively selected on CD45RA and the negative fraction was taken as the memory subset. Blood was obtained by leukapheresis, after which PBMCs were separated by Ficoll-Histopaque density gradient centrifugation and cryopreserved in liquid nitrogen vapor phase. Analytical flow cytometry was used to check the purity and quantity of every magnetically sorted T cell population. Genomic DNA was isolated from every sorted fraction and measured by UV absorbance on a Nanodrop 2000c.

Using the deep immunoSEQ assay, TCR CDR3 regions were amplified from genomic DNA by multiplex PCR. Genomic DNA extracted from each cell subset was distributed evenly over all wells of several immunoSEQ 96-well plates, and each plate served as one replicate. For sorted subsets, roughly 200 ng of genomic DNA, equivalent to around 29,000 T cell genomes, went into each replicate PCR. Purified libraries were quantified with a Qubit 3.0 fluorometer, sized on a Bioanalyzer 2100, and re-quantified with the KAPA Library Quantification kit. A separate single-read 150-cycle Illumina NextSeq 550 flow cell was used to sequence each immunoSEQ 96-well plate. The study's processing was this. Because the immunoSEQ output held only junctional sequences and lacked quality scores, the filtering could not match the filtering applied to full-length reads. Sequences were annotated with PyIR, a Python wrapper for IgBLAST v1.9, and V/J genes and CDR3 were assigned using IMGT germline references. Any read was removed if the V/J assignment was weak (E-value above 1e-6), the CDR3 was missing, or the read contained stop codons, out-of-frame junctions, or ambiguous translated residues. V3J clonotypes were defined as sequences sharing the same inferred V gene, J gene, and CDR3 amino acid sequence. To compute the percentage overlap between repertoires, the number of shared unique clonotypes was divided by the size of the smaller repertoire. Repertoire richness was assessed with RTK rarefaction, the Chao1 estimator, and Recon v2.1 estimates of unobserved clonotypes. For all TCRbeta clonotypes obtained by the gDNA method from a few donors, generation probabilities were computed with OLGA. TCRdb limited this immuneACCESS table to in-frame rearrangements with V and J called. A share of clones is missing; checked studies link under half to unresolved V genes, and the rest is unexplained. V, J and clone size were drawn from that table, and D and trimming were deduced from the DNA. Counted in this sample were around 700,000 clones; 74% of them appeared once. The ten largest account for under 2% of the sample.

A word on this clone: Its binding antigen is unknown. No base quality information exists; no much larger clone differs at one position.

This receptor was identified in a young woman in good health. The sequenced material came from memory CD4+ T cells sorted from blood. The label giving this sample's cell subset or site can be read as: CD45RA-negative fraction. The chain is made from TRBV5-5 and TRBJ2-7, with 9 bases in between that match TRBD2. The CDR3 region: CASSLVVSGSSYEQYF. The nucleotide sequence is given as TGTGCCAGCAGCTTGGTTGTTAGCGGGAGCTCCTACGAGCAGTACTTC.